Listed below are T cell receptor beta chains from one sample, sequenced in a study of OX40 agonist ivuxolimab in advanced cancers. The assay was immunoSEQ multiplex PCR, and TCRdb's table has in-frame clones only and misses some. Among 35,000 to 50,000 clones listed, around 86% were seen once. The starting material was CD4+ or CD8+ T cells sorted from blood, obtained in a trial of the OX40 agonist ivuxolimab. These TCRs come from an adult with an advanced solid tumor such as melanoma, head and neck, liver or kidney cancer. CDR3s include the opening cysteine and the closing phenylalanine or tryptophan. The D gene is left open where the match is weak. The size of a clone is reported for some rows only, either as once, few or many, or as a class for expanded clones.

V,size,D,J,DNA,CDR3
TRBV27,-,TRBD1,TRBJ1-2,TGTGCCACCCTAACAGGGGATGGCTACACCTTT,CATLTGDGYTF
TRBV7-9,few,-,TRBJ1-1,TGTGCCAGCAGCCGAGGGGAGCTAATGAACACTGAAGCTTTCTTT,CASSRGELMNTEAFF
TRBV4-3,-,-,TRBJ2-3,TGCGCCAGCAGCCTTTCAAGTTGGACAGATACGCAGTATTTT,CASSLSSWTDTQYF
TRBV9,-,-,TRBJ2-7,TGTGCCAGCAGCCCCACAACAGGGTGGGAGCAGTACTTC,CASSPTTGWEQYF
TRBV6-4,-,-,TRBJ2-7,TGTGCCAGCAGGCCCAGGGGGGACTCCTACGAGCAGTACTTC,CASRPRGDSYEQYF
TRBV27,few,-,TRBJ1-1,TGTGCCAGCAGTTTATCGACAGAAATGAACACTGAAGCTTTCTTT,CASSLSTEMNTEAFF
TRBV9,-,-,TRBJ1-1,TGTGCCAGCAGTGTAGGGGAAGCTTTCTTT,CASSVGEAFF
TRBV9,-,-,TRBJ1-5,TGTGCCAGCAGCGTTTATAGCAATCAGCCCCAGCATTTT,CASSVYSNQPQHF
TRBV5-6,-,-,TRBJ2-7,TGTGCCAGCAGCTTAGAAGTGGGGGGGCAGAGCTCCTACGAGCAGTACTTC,CASSLEVGGQSSYEQYF
TRBV19,-,-,TRBJ1-1,TGTGCCAGTAGTGTACGAAACGGGGGGATGAACACTGAAGCTTTCTTT,CASSVRNGGMNTEAFF
TRBV5-4,-,-,TRBJ2-7,TGTGCCAGCAGCTTAGGGCCGACCTACGAGCAGTACTTC,CASSLGPTYEQYF
TRBV5-6,-,-,TRBJ2-7,TGTGCCAGCAGCTTTGAGGTCTCCTACGAGCAGTACTTC,CASSFEVSYEQYF
TRBV4-1,-,-,TRBJ1-4,TGCGCCAGCAGCCAACGGCGGGGAGGGACTTCTAATGAAAAACTGTTTTTT,CASSQRRGGTSNEKLFF
TRBV5-6,-,TRBD1,TRBJ2-5,TGTGCCAGCAGCTTCGGGGACAGGGGGCGAGAGACCCAGTACTTC,CASSFGDRGRETQYF
TRBV6-6,-,-,TRBJ2-2,TGTGCCAGCAGTTACCGCCAAGGGAACACCGGGGAGCTGTTTTTT,CASSYRQGNTGELFF
TRBV27,once,-,TRBJ1-1,TGTGCCAGCAGTTTGAGGTGGACTAACACTGAAGCTTTCTTT,CASSLRWTNTEAFF
TRBV6-5,-,TRBD1,TRBJ2-2,TGTGCCAGTGGGGACAGGAACACCGGGGAGCTGTTTTTT,CASGDRNTGELFF
TRBV2,few,-,TRBJ2-1,TGTGCCAGTTCCCAGGGGGGGCCGGGAGAGCAGTTCTTC,CASSQGGPGEQFF
TRBV21-1,-,-,TRBJ1-1,TGTGCCAGCGCCCCTCCTGGCCATCCGAACACTGAAGCTTTCTTT,CASAPPGHPNTEAFF
TRBV6-5,-,-,TRBJ2-2,TGTGCCAGCAGTACAGGGTACACCGGGGAGCTGTTTTTT,CASSTGYTGELFF
TRBV29-1,-,TRBD2,TRBJ2-1,TGCAGCGTTCGTAGCGGGGGGGCCGCTGAGCAGTTCTTC,CSVRSGGAAEQFF
TRBV27,-,-,TRBJ2-1,TGTGCCAGCAGTTTATCGGCCGGCGGCTCCTACAATGAGCAGTTCTTC,CASSLSAGGSYNEQFF
TRBV5-6,-,-,TRBJ2-5,TGTGCCAGCAGCTTAATTGCAAGGGGTCGAGAGACCCAGTACTTC,CASSLIARGRETQYF
TRBV19,-,-,TRBJ1-4,TGTGCCAGTAGTTCCACGGTTTTTAATGAAAAACTGTTTTTT,CASSSTVFNEKLFF
TRBV18,-,-,TRBJ2-5,TGTGCCAGCTCACCAAATAGTCCCTTCGGGCGGGGACAAGAGACCCAGTACTTC,CASSPNSPFGRGQETQYF
TRBV9,-,-,TRBJ1-5,TGTGCCAGCAGCGCTGGGGACATCAATCAGCCCCAGCATTTT,CASSAGDINQPQHF
TRBV10-3,-,TRBD1,TRBJ2-7,TGTGCCATCAGTGCGGACAGGGCCTACGAGCAGTACTTC,CAISADRAYEQYF
TRBV4-3,-,TRBD1,TRBJ2-3,TGCGCCAGCAGCCAAGAGGCCGGACAGGGGCCAGATACGCAGTATTTT,CASSQEAGQGPDTQYF
TRBV7-2,-,TRBD2,TRBJ2-3,TGTGCCAGCAGCTTGGGTGGGGGGGTCACAGATACGCAGTATTTT,CASSLGGGVTDTQYF
TRBV4-1,-,-,TRBJ1-1,TGCGCCAGCAGCCAAGATCAGGGTAGGGGTACTGAAGCTTTCTTT,CASSQDQGRGTEAFF
TRBV28,-,-,TRBJ1-1,TGTGCCAGCAGTTGGGGGAACACTGAAGCTTTCTTT,CASSWGNTEAFF
TRBV13,-,TRBD1,TRBJ2-1,TGTGCCAGCAGCTCGTCACAGGGGTACAATGAGCAGTTCTTC,CASSSSQGYNEQFF
TRBV27,-,-,TRBJ2-3,TGTGCCAGCAGTTTATTCGACACAGATACGCAGTATTTT,CASSLFDTDTQYF
TRBV5-5,-,TRBD1,TRBJ2-7,TGTGCCAGCAGCACTCTCGGACAGGGGAGCTACGAGCAGTACTTC,CASSTLGQGSYEQYF
TRBV12-2,few,-,TRBJ2-7,TGTGCAAGTCGCTGGGGGGACAGGGACGAGCAGTACTTC,CASRWGDRDEQYF
TRBV21-1,-,-,TRBJ2-7,TGTGCCAGCAAAGGAACCGGGACACTCAGCTCCTACGAGCAGTACTTC,CASKGTGTLSSYEQYF
TRBV7-9,-,TRBD1,TRBJ1-1,TGTGCCAGCAGCCCCGGACAGGGAGGTGTGGACACTGAAGCTTTCTTT,CASSPGQGGVDTEAFF
TRBV27,once,-,TRBJ1-5,TGTGCCAGCAGTTTATCGATAGGCAATCAGCCCCAGCATTTT,CASSLSIGNQPQHF
TRBV7-8,-,-,TRBJ1-4,TGTGCCAGCAGCTTTTGGGAAGCAACTAATGAAAAACTGTTTTTT,CASSFWEATNEKLFF